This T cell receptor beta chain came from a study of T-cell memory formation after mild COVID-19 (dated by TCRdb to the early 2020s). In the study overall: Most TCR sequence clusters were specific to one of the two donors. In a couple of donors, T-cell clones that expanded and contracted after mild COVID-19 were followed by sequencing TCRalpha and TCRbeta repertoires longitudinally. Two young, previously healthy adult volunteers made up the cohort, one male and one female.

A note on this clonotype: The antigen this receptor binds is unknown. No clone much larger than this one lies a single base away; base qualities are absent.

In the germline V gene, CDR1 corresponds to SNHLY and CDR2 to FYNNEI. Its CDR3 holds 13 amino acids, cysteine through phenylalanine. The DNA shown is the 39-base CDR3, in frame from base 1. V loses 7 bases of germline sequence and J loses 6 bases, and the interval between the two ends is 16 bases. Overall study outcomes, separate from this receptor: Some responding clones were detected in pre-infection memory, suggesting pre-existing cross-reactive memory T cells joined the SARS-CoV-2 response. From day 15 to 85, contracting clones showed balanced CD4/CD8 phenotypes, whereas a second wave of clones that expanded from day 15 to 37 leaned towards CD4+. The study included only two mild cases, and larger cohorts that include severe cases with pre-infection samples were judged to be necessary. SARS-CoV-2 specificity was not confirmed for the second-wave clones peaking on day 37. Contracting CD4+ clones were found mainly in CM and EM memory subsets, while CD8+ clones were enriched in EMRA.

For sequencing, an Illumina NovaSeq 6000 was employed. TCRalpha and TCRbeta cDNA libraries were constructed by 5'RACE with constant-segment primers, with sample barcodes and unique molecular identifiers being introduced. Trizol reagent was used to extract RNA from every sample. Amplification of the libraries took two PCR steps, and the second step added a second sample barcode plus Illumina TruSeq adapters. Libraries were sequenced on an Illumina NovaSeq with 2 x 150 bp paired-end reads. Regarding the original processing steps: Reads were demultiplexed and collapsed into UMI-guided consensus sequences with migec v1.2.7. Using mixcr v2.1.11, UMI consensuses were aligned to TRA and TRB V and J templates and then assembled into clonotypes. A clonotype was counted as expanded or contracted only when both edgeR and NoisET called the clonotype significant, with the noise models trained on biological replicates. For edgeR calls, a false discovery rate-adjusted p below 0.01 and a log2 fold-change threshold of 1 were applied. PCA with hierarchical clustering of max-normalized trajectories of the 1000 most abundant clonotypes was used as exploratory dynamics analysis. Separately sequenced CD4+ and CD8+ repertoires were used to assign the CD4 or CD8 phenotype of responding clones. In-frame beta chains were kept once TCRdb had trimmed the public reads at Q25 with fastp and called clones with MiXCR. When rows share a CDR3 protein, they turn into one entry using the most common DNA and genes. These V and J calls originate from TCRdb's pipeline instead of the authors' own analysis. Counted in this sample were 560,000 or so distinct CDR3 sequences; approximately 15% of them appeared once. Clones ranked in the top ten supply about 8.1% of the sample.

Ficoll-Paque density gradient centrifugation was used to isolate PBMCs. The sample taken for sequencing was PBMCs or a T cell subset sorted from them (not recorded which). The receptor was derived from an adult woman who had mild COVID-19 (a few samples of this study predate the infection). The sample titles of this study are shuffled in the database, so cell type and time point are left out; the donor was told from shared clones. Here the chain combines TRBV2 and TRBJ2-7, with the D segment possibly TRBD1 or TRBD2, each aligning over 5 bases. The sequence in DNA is TGTGCCAGCATCGGGGCCGGATTTGTCGAGCAGTACTTC. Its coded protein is CASIGAGFVEQYF.